These T cell receptor beta chains were read from a single sample in a study of blood T cell repertoires in COVID-19. The repertoire was sequenced with immunoSEQ multiplex PCR; TCRdb's copy has only in-frame clones and lacks some. Counted here are nearly 200,000 clones, 65% to 85% occurring once; the ten biggest clones make up around 7%. The sample consisted of PBMCs or T cells enriched from blood (not recorded which). These TCRs come from a man in his forties or fifties who had recovered from COVID-19. Both conserved end residues are part of each CDR3. The D gene is left open where the match is weak. Size is omitted from some rows. Given values are once, few, many or a class for expanded clones.

clone_size j_call d_call v_call cdr3_nt cdr3_aa
once TRBJ2-1 . TRBV20-1 TGCAGTGCTAGTGTCACTAGCCTCTACAATGAGCAGTTCTTC CSASVTSLYNEQFF
. TRBJ2-3 . TRBV5-1 TGCGCCAGCAGCTTGGGGGCCCAAGATACGCAGTATTTT CASSLGAQDTQYF
. TRBJ1-3 . TRBV4-1 TGCGCCAGCAGCCAAGCGACAGTGACTGGAAACACCATATATTTT CASSQATVTGNTIYF
once TRBJ1-4 . TRBV2 TGTGCCAGCAGAATCGCTAATGAAAAACTGTTTTTT CASRIANEKLFF
. TRBJ2-7 . TRBV11-1 TGTGCCAGCAGCTGGGGACTGGGGGCCTACGAGCAGTACTTC CASSWGLGAYEQYF
. TRBJ2-5 . TRBV3-1/TRBV3-2 TGTGCCAGCAGCCAGGAGGCCGAGGGAGAATTAATAATCCAAGAGACCCAGTACTTC CASSQEAEGELIIQETQYF
. TRBJ2-1 . TRBV5-5 TGTGCCAGCAGCTTGATGGGGGACACCTACAATGAGCAGTTCTTC CASSLMGDTYNEQFF
few TRBJ2-7 . TRBV18 TGTGCCAGCTCACCAGTACAGGGTACGTTCGACGAGCAGTACTTC CASSPVQGTFDEQYF
. TRBJ1-3 TRBD1 TRBV19 TGTGCCAGTAGCTGGACAGGTGCTGGAAACACCATATATTTT CASSWTGAGNTIYF
. TRBJ1-2 . TRBV3-1/TRBV3-2 TGTGCCAGCAGCCATGATGATCGGCCAGGCTATGGCTACACCTTC CASSHDDRPGYGYTF
. TRBJ1-4 . TRBV27 TGTGCCAGCAGTTCGACTCCGGTTCCGAATAATGAAAAACTGTTTTTT CASSSTPVPNNEKLFF
. TRBJ2-4 TRBD2 TRBV6-5 TGTGCCAGCAGTTACGACGGGCGGGGGGACATTCAGTACTTC CASSYDGRGDIQYF
. TRBJ1-1 . TRBV5-4 TGTGCCAGCAGCTTGGTAGGAGGGAGCACTGAAGCTTTCTTT CASSLVGGSTEAFF
. TRBJ1-2 TRBD1 TRBV7-2 TGTGCCAGCAGCTTGGGGGACAGTTCCTATGGCTACACCTTC CASSLGDSSYGYTF
. TRBJ1-2 TRBD1 TRBV19 TGTGCCAGTAGTATAGGTCGGGACAGATATGGCTACACCTTC CASSIGRDRYGYTF
. TRBJ2-1 TRBD2 TRBV6-2/TRBV6-3 TGTGCCAGCAGTTCCCCGGGGGGGCTGTACAATGAGCAGTTCTTC CASSSPGGLYNEQFF
. TRBJ2-3 TRBD2 TRBV4-2 TGTGCCAGCAGCCAAGTTAGCGGGGTAAGCACAGATACGCAGTATTTT CASSQVSGVSTDTQYF
. TRBJ1-6 TRBD1 TRBV12-3/TRBV12-4 TGTGCCAGCAGACCGGGACAGAATTCACCCCTCCACTTT CASRPGQNSPLHF
. TRBJ2-3 . TRBV5-4 TGTGCCAGCAGCTTGGGGATTAAGACAGCTACTAGCACAGATACGCAGTATTTT CASSLGIKTATSTDTQYF
. TRBJ1-5 . TRBV28 TGTGCCAGCAGGCCCGGGGGGGCCCGAAGCAATCAGCCCCAGCATTTT CASRPGGARSNQPQHF
. TRBJ2-3 . TRBV18 TGTGCCAGCTCAACTCGACAGAGTGCAGATACGCAGTATTTT CASSTRQSADTQYF
. TRBJ1-2 TRBD1 TRBV28 TGTGCCAGCAGGCCGACAGGGCAGGCTTTTAACTATGGCTACACCTTC CASRPTGQAFNYGYTF
. TRBJ1-1 . TRBV30 TGTGCCTGGACTACTGCAGGGTCACAAACTGAAGCTTTCTTT CAWTTAGSQTEAFF
. TRBJ2-3 TRBD2 TRBV9 TGTGCCAGCAGCGTAGAAGGACTAGCGTACACAGATACGCAGTATTTT CASSVEGLAYTDTQYF
. TRBJ1-2 . TRBV9 TGTGCCAGCAGCGCGTGGGAAGGGGGAGTCTATGGCTACACCTTC CASSAWEGGVYGYTF
few TRBJ2-2 . TRBV28 TGTGCCAGCAGTCCCGGGGGGCTGGACACCGGGGAGCTGTTTTTT CASSPGGLDTGELFF
many TRBJ1-1 . TRBV10-3 TGTGCCATCATGTCAGGTTTGAACACTGAAGCTTTCTTT CAIMSGLNTEAFF
. TRBJ1-2 TRBD1 TRBV11-2 TGTGCCAGCAGCCTACCGGGACAGGTTTTCTTACCCTATGGCTACACCTTC CASSLPGQVFLPYGYTF
. TRBJ2-3 . TRBV10-2 TGCGCCAGCAGTGACCAGTTATATACGCAGTATTTT CASSDQLYTQYF
. TRBJ2-3 TRBD2 TRBV13 TGTGCCAGCAGCCCCTCCCTCTCGGCGGGGGGCACGGATACGCAGTATTTT CASSPSLSAGGTDTQYF
. TRBJ2-3 TRBD2 TRBV7-3 TGTGCCAGCAGCTTACAAGAAGCGGGGGCGGGGAGTACGCAGTATTTT CASSLQEAGAGSTQYF